This is a list of T cell receptor beta chains from one sample in a study of cytomegalovirus exposure and HLA in healthy donors. Repertoires were generated with immunoSEQ multiplex PCR, while TCRdb's copy carries only in-frame clones and drops some. The sample totals about 120,000 clones. The sequenced material came from PBMCs. These receptors all come from a man between 25 and 39 years old in good health and CMV-seronegative. The CDR3 runs from the conserved cysteine through the conserved F or W. The D gene is left open where the match is weak.

V	J	D	DNA	CDR3
TRBV7-2	TRBJ1-1	-	TGTGCCAGCAGCTTGGATTTACTTCGGGGTTTCACTGAAGCTTTCTTT	CASSLDLLRGFTEAFF
TRBV30	TRBJ1-5	-	TGTGCCTGGACAGATCAAAGCAATCAGCCCCAGCATTTT	CAWTDQSNQPQHF
TRBV5-1	TRBJ2-7	TRBD2	TGCGCCAGCAGCGTCGGACGGGGAGGGAGGGGTACCTACGAGCAGCACTTC	CASSVGRGGRGTYEQHF
TRBV28	TRBJ1-2	-	TGTGCCAGCAGTAGATACAGGGAAGCTAACTATGGCTACACCTTC	CASSRYREANYGYTF
TRBV11-3	TRBJ2-2	TRBD2	TGTGCCAGCAGCCGGACTAGCGGGGGGAACACCGGGGAGCTGTTTTTT	CASSRTSGGNTGELFF
TRBV27	TRBJ2-4	TRBD1	TGTGCCAGCAGTTTCAGGGGGTCAAACATTCAGTACTTC	CASSFRGSNIQYF
TRBV5-1	TRBJ2-3	-	TGCGCCAGCAGCTTGGAGGCAGGGAACACAGATACGCAGTATTTT	CASSLEAGNTDTQYF
TRBV29-1	TRBJ2-5	-	TGCAGCGTTGAAGACTCCAGGGGCGTAGGGAGAACCCAGTACTTC	CSVEDSRGVGRTQYF
TRBV5-4	TRBJ2-7	-	TGTGCCAGCAGCAAAGGGACTTCCTACGAGCAGTACTTC	CASSKGTSYEQYF
TRBV12-5	TRBJ2-7	-	TGTGCTAGTGGGATTATCAGGGAATCCTACGAGCAGTACTTC	CASGIIRESYEQYF
TRBV5-1	TRBJ1-1	-	TGCGCCAGCTTCGGACAACTTGGGACTGAAGCTTTCTTT	CASFGQLGTEAFF
TRBV11-2	TRBJ2-5	-	TGTGCCAGCAGCTTAGGAGGTAGCCGGTACCAAGAGACCCAGTACTTC	CASSLGGSRYQETQYF
TRBV7-9	TRBJ2-3	TRBD1	TGTGCCAGCAGCTTAGGAGGGGGCCTGGATACGCAGTATTTT	CASSLGGGLDTQYF
TRBV4-3	TRBJ1-5	-	TGCGCCAGCAGCCAAGAATATTATAGCAATCAGCCCCAGCATTTT	CASSQEYYSNQPQHF
TRBV7-9	TRBJ2-2	-	TGTGCCAGCAGCTTTGTATGGGAGGCCACGAACACCGGGGAGCTGTTTTTT	CASSFVWEATNTGELFF
TRBV9	TRBJ1-1	-	TGTGCCAGCAGCGTCATAGGGTGGGGGGGGCTAAGTGTGGACACTGAAGCTTTCTTT	CASSVIGWGGLSVDTEAFF
TRBV7-2	TRBJ2-7	TRBD2	TGTGCCAGCAGCCCGGCCCTAGCGGGGGGTTCCTACGAGCAGTACTTC	CASSPALAGGSYEQYF
TRBV4-1	TRBJ2-2	TRBD2	TGCGCCAGCAGTCACCCTAGCGGGGGTGGGACCGGGGAGCTGTTTTTT	CASSHPSGGGTGELFF
TRBV6-5	TRBJ1-1	TRBD1	TGTGCCAGCATCCCAACAGGGGGCGCGACTGAAGCTTTCTTT	CASIPTGGATEAFF
TRBV5-6	TRBJ1-3	TRBD1	TGTGCCAGCAGCGTTCAGGGGGATCGTGGAAACACCATATATTTT	CASSVQGDRGNTIYF
TRBV2	TRBJ2-3	-	TGTGCCAGCAGAGGAGGGTCGCAGCAGTATTTT	CASRGGSQQYF
TRBV19	TRBJ2-1	-	TGTGCCAGTAGTATAGAGGACAGACAGTACAATGAGCAGTTCTTC	CASSIEDRQYNEQFF
TRBV28	TRBJ2-7	TRBD2	TGTGCCAGCAGTCCGAATCTAGCGGGGGCCGACTACGAGCAGTACTTC	CASSPNLAGADYEQYF
TRBV7-9	TRBJ2-3	TRBD1	TGTGCCAGCAGCTGGGACAGAGACATCACAGATACGCAGTATTTT	CASSWDRDITDTQYF
TRBV5-6	TRBJ1-5	TRBD1	TGTGCCAGCAGTTTGACAGGGGATAGGCAGCCCCAGCATTTT	CASSLTGDRQPQHF
TRBV5-4	TRBJ1-2	-	TGTGCCAGCAGCTTACAGGGTACTGATGGCTACACCTTC	CASSLQGTDGYTF
TRBV5-4	TRBJ2-3	-	TGTGCCAGCAGCTTGGTCGGAGGGGAGAGCCCAGATACGCAGTATTTT	CASSLVGGESPDTQYF
TRBV4-1	TRBJ2-1	TRBD1	TGCGCCAGCAGCCAGTCCACAGGGGCCAGATACAATGAGCAGTTCTTC	CASSQSTGARYNEQFF
TRBV5-1	TRBJ1-1	-	TGCGCCAGCAGCTCTGACAGGATGAACACTGAAGCTTTCTTT	CASSSDRMNTEAFF
TRBV16	TRBJ2-7	TRBD2	TGTGCCAGCAGCCAGACGGGAGGACCCTACGAGCAGTACTTC	CASSQTGGPYEQYF
TRBV2	TRBJ1-5	TRBD1	TGTGCCAGCACACCAGGGGGTAATAGCAATCAGCCCCAGCATTTT	CASTPGGNSNQPQHF
TRBV6-4	TRBJ2-3	TRBD1	TGTGCCAGCAAAGACAGGGGACGTAGCACAGATACGCAGTATTTT	CASKDRGRSTDTQYF
TRBV6-5	TRBJ1-2	-	TGTGCCAGCAGTCGGGGTGAAAGCTACACCTTC	CASSRGESYTF
TRBV27	TRBJ2-5	TRBD1	TGTGCCAGCAGTTCGTTCCGGACAGGTCAAGAGACCCAGTACTTC	CASSSFRTGQETQYF
TRBV27	TRBJ2-7	-	TGTGCCAGCAGTTTGTCCCGGTCGGGGGAGCAGTACTTC	CASSLSRSGEQYF
TRBV15	TRBJ1-4	-	TGTGCCACCAACTGGAGGGGTACTAATGAAAAACTGTTTTTT	CATNWRGTNEKLFF
TRBV5-1	TRBJ2-3	TRBD1	TGCGCCAGCAGCCTCGGACAGGGGGGAGATACGCAGTATTTT	CASSLGQGGDTQYF
TRBV6-1	TRBJ1-5	TRBD1	TGTGCCAGCACCAGGGTTCTGGACAGGGCCTCGCCCCAGCATTTT	CASTRVLDRASPQHF
TRBV5-6	TRBJ2-5	TRBD2	TGTGCCAGCAGCTTGCGGGGGGGGGCGGAGACCCAGTACTTC	CASSLRGGAETQYF
TRBV27	TRBJ1-4	-	TGTGCCAGCAGTTGGGCGGGGGCGGGGGAAAAACTGTTTTTT	CASSWAGAGEKLFF